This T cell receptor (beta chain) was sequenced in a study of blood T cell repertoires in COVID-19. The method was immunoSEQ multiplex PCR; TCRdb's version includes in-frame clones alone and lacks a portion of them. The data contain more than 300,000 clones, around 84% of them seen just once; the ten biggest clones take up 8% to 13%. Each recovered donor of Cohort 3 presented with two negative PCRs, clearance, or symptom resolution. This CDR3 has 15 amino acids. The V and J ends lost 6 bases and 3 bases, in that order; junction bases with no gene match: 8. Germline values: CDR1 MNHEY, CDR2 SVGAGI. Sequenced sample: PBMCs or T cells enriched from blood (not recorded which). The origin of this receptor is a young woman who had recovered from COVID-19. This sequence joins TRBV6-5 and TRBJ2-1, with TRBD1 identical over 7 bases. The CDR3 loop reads CASSPEGAVYNEQFF. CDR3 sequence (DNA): TGTGCCAGCAGCCCCGAGGGGGCCGTCTACAATGAGCAGTTCTTC.